This passage covers 3 T cell receptor beta chains from one sample sequenced in a study of tumor-infiltrating lymphocytes in primary liver carcinoma. cDNA specific to TCR beta was made from roughly 500 ng of total RNA, with a constant-region primer employed for priming. It was through three nested multiplex PCR rounds of slightly modified ARM-PCR that TCR beta libraries arose. For approximately 11 cycles apiece, the opening two PCR rounds ran with TRBV1-TRBV30 forward primers and a C-beta reverse primer. MiXCR was run by TCRdb on the multiplex PCR reads, yielding one entry per CDR3 protein. Found here are some 120,000 distinct CDR3 sequences, 65% of them singletons; the top ten hold around 9.3%. From unsorted bulk tissue weighing about 17-30 mg, DNA and RNA were co-extracted. Material: liver tumor tissue from sampling region 1. Regarding subset: tumor region T1, superior pole. The source is a woman aged 55-70 years with primary liver carcinoma and hepatitis B virus infection.

On this clonotype: Given a much more abundant clone one base away, this may be a read error. The rearrangement uses TRBV25-1 and TRBJ1-2, with 7 positions matching TRBD1. From germline, CDR1 is MGHDK and CDR2 SYGVNS. The CDR3 is 13 residues long. The V segment lost 8 bases and the J segment 7 bases; nucleotides outside the gene matches: 10. The CDR3 sequence: CASGGRQGGGYTF. CDR3 in DNA: TGTGCCAGCGGCGGTAGACAGGGCGGTGGCTACACCTTC.

The chain joins TRBV28 to TRBJ2-1; maybe TRBD1 (6 bases). The germline gives CDR1 MDHEN, CDR2 SYDVKM. CDR3 length: 16 residues. The V and J ends lost 5 bases and 0 bases respectively, with 14 bases between them. This chain's CDR3 is CASSHPGHVSYNEQFF. DNA of the CDR3: TGTGCCAGCAGTCACCCGGGACACGTCTCCTACAATGAGCAGTTCTTC.

For this clonotype: Since a much larger clone is just one base distant, this may be a read error. V and J are TRBV5-1 and TRBJ2-1; D gene ambiguous. Germline V gene lookup returns CDR1 SGHRS and CDR2 YFSETQ. The CDR3 covers 15 residues. The CDR3 loop is CASSLGVSSYNERFF. The CDR3 DNA sequence: TGCGCCAGCAGCTTGGGGGTAAGCTCCTACAATGAGCGGTTCTTC.